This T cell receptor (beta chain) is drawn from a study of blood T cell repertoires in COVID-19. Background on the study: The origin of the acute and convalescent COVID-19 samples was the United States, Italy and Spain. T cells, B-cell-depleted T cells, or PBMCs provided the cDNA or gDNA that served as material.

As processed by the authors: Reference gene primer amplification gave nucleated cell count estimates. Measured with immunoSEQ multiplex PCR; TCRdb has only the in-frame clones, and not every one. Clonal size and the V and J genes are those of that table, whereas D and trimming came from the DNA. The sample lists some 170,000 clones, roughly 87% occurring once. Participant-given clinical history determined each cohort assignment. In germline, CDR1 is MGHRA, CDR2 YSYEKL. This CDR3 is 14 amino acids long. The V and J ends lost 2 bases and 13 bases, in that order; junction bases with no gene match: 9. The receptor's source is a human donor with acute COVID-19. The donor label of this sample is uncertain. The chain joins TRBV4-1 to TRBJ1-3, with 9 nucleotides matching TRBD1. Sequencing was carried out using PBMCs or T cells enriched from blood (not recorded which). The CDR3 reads CASSQLTAGQGIYF. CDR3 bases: TGCGCCAGCAGCCAACTAACCGCGGGACAGGGAATATATTTT.